This TCR beta chain is from a study of blood T cell repertoires in COVID-19. Germline CDR1 reads SGHVS; CDR2 reads FNYEAQ. The CDR3 runs to 15 residues. Trimming stripped 1 base from V and 7 bases from J, with 17 bases between. As processed by the authors: Reference gene primer amplification gave nucleated cell count estimates. Sequenced by immunoSEQ multiplex PCR; TCRdb stores in-frame clones only, minus some. V and J calls and clone size are copied from that table; D and trimming were computed from the DNA. Among some 510,000 clones listed, roughly 88% were seen once. Living in 25 or so US areas, the participants were between roughly 18 and 90 years of age.

The rearrangement joins TRBV7-6 to TRBJ2-7, with a weak D call TRBD2 (6 bases). Sequencing was performed on PBMCs or T cells enriched from blood (not recorded which). The TCR was taken from a woman aged 35 to 49 who had recovered from COVID-19. CDR3 nucleotides: TGTGCCAGCAGCTTAGAGTTAGCGGTCGGGGAAGAGCAGTACTTC. Translation gives CASSLELAVGEEQYF.